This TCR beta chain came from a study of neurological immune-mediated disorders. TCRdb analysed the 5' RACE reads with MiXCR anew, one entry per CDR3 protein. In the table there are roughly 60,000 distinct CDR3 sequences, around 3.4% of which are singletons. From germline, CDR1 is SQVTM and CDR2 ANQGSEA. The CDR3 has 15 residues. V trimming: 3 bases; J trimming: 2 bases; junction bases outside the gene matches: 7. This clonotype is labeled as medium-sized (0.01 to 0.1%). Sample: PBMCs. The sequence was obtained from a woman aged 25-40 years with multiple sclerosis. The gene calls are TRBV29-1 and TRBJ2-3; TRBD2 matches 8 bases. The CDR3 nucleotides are TGCAGCGTTGATGGGCTAGCGGGCCACACAGATACGCAGTATTTT. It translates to CSVDGLAGHTDTQYF.